This T cell receptor (beta chain) derives from a study of cytomegalovirus exposure and HLA in healthy donors. The CDR3 runs 12 residues. CDR1 and CDR2 (germline): LNHDA, SQIVND (reference sequence). The V end lost 3 bases, the J end lost 8 bases, and 10 bases lay between the germline ends. In the case of this clone: Its antigen is not identified.

Study observations and caveats: With DRB1 most and HLA-C fewest, TCR association rates differed between HLA loci in a later analysis.

The PCR had 60 Vbeta and 13 Jbeta primers. Here immunoSEQ multiplex PCR was the method, and the copy in TCRdb shows in-frame clones only, minus some. The table lists roughly 200,000 clones, about four fifths of them singletons. The source is a girl aged 10 to 17 in good health and CMV-seropositive. The genes are TRBV19 and TRBJ1-1; D perhaps matches TRBD1 (5 bases). Sequencing was carried out using PBMCs. DNA of the CDR3: TGTGCCAGTAGTATTGGGGCTAGGGAAGCTTTCTTT. Translating gives CASSIGAREAFF. Full variable domain (missing parts from reference TRBV19 and TRBJ1-1): DGGITQSPKYLFRKEGQNVTLSCEQNLNHDAMYWYRQDPGQGLRLIYYSQIVNDFQKGDIAEGYSVSREKKESFPLTVTSAQKNPTAFYLCASSIGAREAFFGQGTRLTVV.